Sequencing of this TCR beta chain was carried out in a study of T-cell reconstitution after alpha-beta-depleted transplantation in children. Preparing the TCRbeta library involved the use of unique molecular identifiers. TCRdb independently ran MiXCR on the PCR reads; one entry per CDR3 protein. The sample carries some 240,000 distinct CDR3 sequences, 9.7% recorded once. A note on this clonotype: It may be a read error: a sequence one base away is much more abundant.

Sequenced here: PBMCs from the stem cell graft donor, sampled from the stem cell graft. The receptor comes from a human donor who donated a stem cell graft to a child with SCID.

The CDR3 reads CASTYGDGTYGDTF. Here the CDR3 DNA reads TGTGCCAGCACCTATGGTGACGGCACCTATGGCGACACCTTC. The chain has TRBV12-3 or TRBV12-4 and TRBJ1-2, with D uncertain. The CDR3 is 14 amino acids.